These T cell receptor beta chains were read from a single sample in a study of post-analysis software for immune sequencing data. Each CDR3 protein is one row after TCRdb ran MiXCR on the PCR reads. This sample has roughly 670,000 distinct CDR3 sequences, with 59% found just once. What was sequenced was blood. Every receptor here comes from a girl aged 2 to 9 with multiple sclerosis. The CDR3 runs from the conserved cysteine through the conserved F or W. The order of the fields is clone size, V gene, D gene, J gene, CDR3 protein, CDR3 DNA. A D gene is named only where the DNA matches it firmly. Clone sizes are given selectively: once, few, many, or a class where the clone is expanded.

clone size: .; V gene: TRBV7-9; D gene: .; J gene: TRBJ2-7; CDR3 protein: CASSLGSGNDYEQYF; CDR3 DNA: TGTGCCAGCAGCTTAGGCAGCGGAAATGACTACGAGCAGTACTTC
clone size: .; V gene: TRBV7-2; D gene: TRBD1; J gene: TRBJ1-2; CDR3 protein: CASSVGDRDGGYTF; CDR3 DNA: TGTGCCAGCAGCGTAGGGGACAGGGATGGCGGCTACACCTTC
clone size: few; V gene: TRBV7-6; D gene: .; J gene: TRBJ2-7; CDR3 protein: CASSLVPGAGSYEQYF; CDR3 DNA: TGTGCCAGCAGCTTAGTCCCAGGGGCGGGCTCCTACGAGCAGTACTTC
clone size: .; V gene: TRBV29-1; D gene: TRBD2; J gene: TRBJ2-4; CDR3 protein: CSVAPVAGGNIQYF; CDR3 DNA: TGCAGCGTTGCTCCCGTAGCGGGAGGGAACATTCAGTACTTC
clone size: few; V gene: TRBV10-3; D gene: TRBD1; J gene: TRBJ2-5; CDR3 protein: CAISVGQGDQETQYF; CDR3 DNA: TGTGCCATCAGTGTGGGACAGGGAGACCAAGAGACCCAGTACTTC
clone size: .; V gene: TRBV7-2; D gene: .; J gene: TRBJ1-2; CDR3 protein: CASSLVGATGGYTF; CDR3 DNA: TGTGCCAGCAGCTTAGTGGGGGCGACGGGGGGCTACACCTTC
clone size: few; V gene: TRBV9; D gene: .; J gene: TRBJ2-5; CDR3 protein: CASSEASTGSSAQYF; CDR3 DNA: TGTGCCAGCAGCGAGGCCTCGACAGGTTCAAGCGCCCAGTACTTC
clone size: .; V gene: TRBV7-2; D gene: TRBD2; J gene: TRBJ2-1; CDR3 protein: CASSWGLAGGSDEQFF; CDR3 DNA: TGTGCCAGCAGCTGGGGACTAGCGGGAGGAAGCGATGAGCAGTTCTTC
clone size: .; V gene: TRBV18; D gene: TRBD1; J gene: TRBJ1-6; CDR3 protein: CASSQLSNRGSSYNSPLHF; CDR3 DNA: TGTGCCAGCTCACAACTCTCGAACAGGGGAAGCTCCTATAATTCACCCCTCCACTTT
clone size: .; V gene: TRBV27; D gene: .; J gene: TRBJ2-3; CDR3 protein: CASEGVGTDTQYF; CDR3 DNA: TGTGCCAGCGAGGGGGTAGGGACAGATACGCAGTATTTT
clone size: .; V gene: TRBV10-3; D gene: .; J gene: TRBJ2-7; CDR3 protein: CAISESPGPSYNEQYF; CDR3 DNA: TGTGCCATCAGTGAGTCCCCAGGACCCTCCTACAATGAGCAGTACTTC
clone size: .; V gene: TRBV2; D gene: TRBD1; J gene: TRBJ2-7; CDR3 protein: CASSEERGGSLNKYEQYF; CDR3 DNA: TGTGCCAGCAGTGAAGAAAGAGGGGGCTCCCTTAATAAGTACGAGCAGTACTTC
clone size: .; V gene: TRBV12-3/TRBV12-4; D gene: .; J gene: TRBJ2-7; CDR3 protein: CASSLQGQISYEQYF; CDR3 DNA: TGTGCCAGCTCCCTCCAAGGCCAAATAAGCTACGAGCAGTACTTC
clone size: .; V gene: TRBV29-1; D gene: .; J gene: TRBJ2-7; CDR3 protein: CSVEKLVNYEQYF; CDR3 DNA: TGCAGCGTTGAAAAGCTGGTCAACTACGAGCAGTACTTC
clone size: few; V gene: TRBV12-3/TRBV12-4; D gene: .; J gene: TRBJ2-5; CDR3 protein: CASSLGVGEWETQYF; CDR3 DNA: TGTGCCAGCAGTCTCGGGGTGGGGGAATGGGAGACCCAGTACTTC
clone size: .; V gene: TRBV6-2/TRBV6-3; D gene: .; J gene: TRBJ2-5; CDR3 protein: CASQFGTYQETQYF; CDR3 DNA: TGTGCCAGCCAATTCGGGACATACCAAGAGACCCAGTACTTC
clone size: .; V gene: TRBV28; D gene: TRBD2; J gene: TRBJ2-3; CDR3 protein: CASSLGASGGFTDTQYF; CDR3 DNA: TGTGCCAGCAGTTTGGGGGCTAGCGGGGGTTTCACAGATACGCAGTATTTT
clone size: few; V gene: TRBV2; D gene: TRBD1; J gene: TRBJ2-1; CDR3 protein: CASGDRAGNEQFF; CDR3 DNA: TGTGCCAGCGGGGACAGGGCAGGCAATGAGCAGTTCTTC
clone size: few; V gene: TRBV7-2; D gene: .; J gene: TRBJ2-7; CDR3 protein: CASSPGLGGREGEQYF; CDR3 DNA: TGTGCCAGCAGCCCGGGGCTCGGGGGGCGCGAGGGCGAGCAGTACTTC
clone size: .; V gene: TRBV13; D gene: TRBD1; J gene: TRBJ2-5; CDR3 protein: CASSFGTGVGETQYF; CDR3 DNA: TGTGCCAGCAGCTTTGGGACAGGGGTGGGAGAGACCCAGTACTTC
clone size: .; V gene: TRBV30; D gene: TRBD2; J gene: TRBJ2-1; CDR3 protein: CAWNLAGGLNEQFF; CDR3 DNA: TGTGCCTGGAACCTAGCGGGAGGCCTCAATGAGCAGTTCTTC
clone size: few; V gene: TRBV28; D gene: TRBD1; J gene: TRBJ2-1; CDR3 protein: CASSTGGEYNEQFF; CDR3 DNA: TGTGCCAGCAGTACAGGGGGTGAATACAATGAGCAGTTCTTC
clone size: .; V gene: TRBV20-1; D gene: TRBD2; J gene: TRBJ2-1; CDR3 protein: CSARDWTGGSPQPLPYNEQFF; CDR3 DNA: TGCAGTGCTAGAGATTGGACGGGGGGAAGCCCCCAACCTCTCCCATACAATGAGCAGTTCTTC
clone size: .; V gene: TRBV7-8; D gene: TRBD1; J gene: TRBJ2-3; CDR3 protein: CASSLGTGTGMSDTQYF; CDR3 DNA: TGTGCCAGCAGCTTAGGAACCGGGACAGGGATGTCAGATACGCAGTATTTT
clone size: .; V gene: TRBV9; D gene: TRBD2; J gene: TRBJ2-5; CDR3 protein: CASSVTPGASGEETQYF; CDR3 DNA: TGTGCCAGCAGCGTAACCCCAGGGGCTAGCGGGGAAGAGACCCAGTACTTC
clone size: .; V gene: TRBV7-9; D gene: .; J gene: TRBJ2-7; CDR3 protein: CASSRNSRYSEQYF; CDR3 DNA: TGTGCCAGCAGCCGTAACTCCAGATATAGCGAGCAGTACTTC
clone size: .; V gene: TRBV15; D gene: TRBD2; J gene: TRBJ2-6; CDR3 protein: CATSTPGGDVSVGANVLTF; CDR3 DNA: TGTGCCACCAGCACTCCCGGGGGGGACGTATCTGTGGGGGCCAACGTCCTGACTTTC
clone size: few; V gene: TRBV20-1; D gene: .; J gene: TRBJ1-2; CDR3 protein: CSARFLDGYTF; CDR3 DNA: TGCAGTGCTAGATTCTTAGATGGCTACACCTTC
clone size: .; V gene: TRBV7-2; D gene: .; J gene: TRBJ1-2; CDR3 protein: CASRRREGRGYTF; CDR3 DNA: TGTGCCAGCAGACGCCGGGAAGGGCGGGGCTACACCTTC
clone size: few; V gene: TRBV4-2; D gene: TRBD2; J gene: TRBJ2-5; CDR3 protein: CASSQEASGGAETQYF; CDR3 DNA: TGTGCCAGCAGCCAAGAGGCTAGCGGGGGGGCAGAGACCCAGTACTTC
clone size: few; V gene: TRBV4-1; D gene: TRBD2; J gene: TRBJ2-7; CDR3 protein: CASSQGSSGTQGEQYF; CDR3 DNA: TGCGCCAGCAGCCAAGGATCTAGCGGGACCCAGGGAGAGCAGTACTTC
clone size: few; V gene: TRBV7-2; D gene: .; J gene: TRBJ2-1; CDR3 protein: CASSLEGLVYNEQFF; CDR3 DNA: TGTGCCAGCAGCTTAGAGGGACTGGTCTACAATGAGCAGTTCTTC
clone size: few; V gene: TRBV5-5; D gene: .; J gene: TRBJ1-1; CDR3 protein: CASRVGPLNTEAFF; CDR3 DNA: TGTGCCAGCAGGGTGGGACCCCTGAACACTGAAGCTTTCTTT
clone size: few; V gene: TRBV6-2/TRBV6-3; D gene: .; J gene: TRBJ2-3; CDR3 protein: CASSYGRDGSSTDTQYF; CDR3 DNA: TGTGCCAGCAGTTACGGTAGGGACGGATCTAGCACAGATACGCAGTATTTT
clone size: .; V gene: TRBV7-2; D gene: TRBD2; J gene: TRBJ2-3; CDR3 protein: CASSLATGGRLDTQYF; CDR3 DNA: TGTGCCAGCAGCTTAGCGACGGGGGGGCGTTTAGATACGCAGTATTTT
clone size: few; V gene: TRBV6-1; D gene: .; J gene: TRBJ2-1; CDR3 protein: CAINGGGEQFF; CDR3 DNA: TGTGCCATCAATGGAGGGGGTGAGCAGTTCTTC
clone size: .; V gene: TRBV12-3/TRBV12-4; D gene: .; J gene: TRBJ2-7; CDR3 protein: CASSPSGTSYEQYF; CDR3 DNA: TGTGCCAGCAGCCCATCCGGGACATCCTACGAGCAGTACTTC
clone size: few; V gene: TRBV6-1; D gene: .; J gene: TRBJ2-3; CDR3 protein: CASSNPASDTQYF; CDR3 DNA: TGTGCCAGCAGTAACCCAGCATCAGATACGCAGTATTTT
clone size: .; V gene: TRBV12-3/TRBV12-4; D gene: TRBD1; J gene: TRBJ2-3; CDR3 protein: CASSSGTEDTQYF; CDR3 DNA: TGTGCCAGCAGTTCCGGGACAGAAGATACGCAGTATTTT
clone size: .; V gene: TRBV12-5; D gene: .; J gene: TRBJ2-2; CDR3 protein: CASAGGKGAQAGELFF; CDR3 DNA: TGTGCTAGCGCTGGGGGGAAGGGGGCGCAGGCCGGGGAGCTGTTTTTT
clone size: few; V gene: TRBV6-5; D gene: .; J gene: TRBJ1-1; CDR3 protein: CASSYDGTEAFF; CDR3 DNA: TGTGCCAGCAGTTACGACGGTACTGAAGCTTTCTTT
clone size: .; V gene: TRBV7-3; D gene: .; J gene: TRBJ2-3; CDR3 protein: CASSYTGTITDTQYF; CDR3 DNA: TGTGCCAGCAGCTACACCGGGACCATCACAGATACGCAGTATTTT
clone size: .; V gene: TRBV7-9; D gene: .; J gene: TRBJ1-6; CDR3 protein: CASSLGPTVGVNSPLHF; CDR3 DNA: TGTGCCAGCAGCTTGGGGCCCACTGTTGGGGTTAATTCACCCCTCCACTTT
clone size: once; V gene: TRBV10-3; D gene: .; J gene: TRBJ1-3; CDR3 protein: CAIKVEVPESGNTIYF; CDR3 DNA: TGTGCCATCAAGGTAGAAGTACCAGAGTCTGGAAACACCATATATTTT
clone size: .; V gene: TRBV10-2; D gene: TRBD2; J gene: TRBJ2-3; CDR3 protein: CASSESSGGRIGSTDTQYF; CDR3 DNA: TGCGCCAGCAGTGAGTCCAGCGGGGGTCGCATCGGGAGCACAGATACGCAGTATTTT
clone size: .; V gene: TRBV12-3/TRBV12-4; D gene: TRBD2; J gene: TRBJ2-1; CDR3 protein: CASSRKRDPSSYNEQFF; CDR3 DNA: TGTGCCAGCAGCCGAAAGCGGGACCCGAGCTCCTACAATGAGCAGTTCTTC